The 18 T cell receptor beta chains reported below all come from one sample, sequenced in a study of PD-L1 blockade in urothelial cancer. Profiling relied on immunoSEQ multiplex PCR, and the TCRdb table lists in-frame clones only, not all of them. The table shows about 51,000 clones, with around 85% occurring only once. Material: PBMCs, obtained around atezolizumab (anti-PD-L1) treatment. These receptors all come from a man aged 55 to 70 with urothelial cancer.

V gene TRBV14 combines with J gene TRBJ2-1; 7 nucleotides align to TRBD2. This CDR3 has 13 residues. In germline, CDR1 is SGHDN, CDR2 FVKESK. V lost 1 base and J lost 15; bases outside the gene matches: 9. Here the CDR3 reads CASSQVGAGKGFF. The CDR3 coding sequence is TGTGCCAGCAGCCAAGTAGGAGCGGGGAAGGGGTTCTTC.

The chain has TRBV5-8 and TRBJ1-5; D is uncertain. Looked up from germline, CDR1 is SGHTS and CDR2 is YDEGEE. This CDR3 is built from 11 residues. V dropped 4 bases and J dropped 10 bases, with 9 bases sitting between them. CDR3 DNA: TGTGCCAGCAGCCTGAACTCCCCCCAGCATTTT. This codes for CASSLNSPQHF.

The V and J genes are TRBV4-2 and TRBJ2-1, with TRBD2 matching 8 bases. Germline loops: CDR1 LGHNA, CDR2 YNFKEQ. This CDR3 is 17 amino acids long. Trimming cost V 4 bases and J 0 bases; bases outside gene matches: 8. The CDR3 DNA reads TGTGCCAGCAGCCCAGCGGGAGTCTTAAGCTCCTACAATGAGCAGTTCTTC. Its protein is CASSPAGVLSSYNEQFF.

This sequence joins TRBV27 and TRBJ1-2; 7 bases agree with TRBD1. Germline values: CDR1 MNHEY, CDR2 SMNVEV (reference sequence). The CDR3 runs to 18 residues. After removal of 4 bases from V and 3 bases from J, the junction contained 17 bases not matched to a gene. DNA for the CDR3: TGTGCCAGCAGTTCTCTAAAAATGTTGGGACAGAACGACTATGGCTACACCTTC. Translation gives CASSSLKMLGQNDYGYTF.

This sequence joins TRBV5-1 and TRBJ2-7; TRBD1 agrees at 8 bases. CDR1 is SGHRS, CDR2 YFSETQ, per germline. The trim removed 1 base at V and 5 bases at J, leaving 5 bases unmatched. The CDR3 is 14 amino acids. CDR3 in amino acids: CASSLRTGLDEQYF. The DNA for the CDR3 is TGCGCCAGCAGCTTGAGGACAGGGTTGGACGAGCAGTACTTC.

This clone was seen only once. This chain connects TRBV30 to TRBJ1-5; D perhaps matches TRBD1 (5 bases). The V end lost 1 base, the J end lost 0 bases, and 10 bases lay between the germline ends. Germline V CDR1 and CDR2: GTSNPN, SVGIG (reference sequence). The CDR3 is made up of 15 amino acids. The CDR3 loop is CAWSGGLVSNQPQHF. The CDR3 nucleotides are TGTGCCTGGAGTGGGGGCCTCGTTAGCAATCAGCCCCAGCATTTT.

The chain links TRBV7-9 to TRBJ2-1; no clear D. The CDR3 is made up of 15 amino acids. Trimming took off 2 bases at V and 1 base at J, with 9 bases between the two ends. Germline CDR1 SEHNR, CDR2 FQNEAQ (reference sequence). For the CDR3, the DNA is TGTGCCAGCAGCTTAATTCGCGGTTCCTACAATGAGCAGTTCTTC. Amino acids: CASSLIRGSYNEQFF.

This clone occurred a few times. The chain carries TRBV29-1 and TRBJ1-1; D uncertain. The CDR3 covers 13 residues. Germline V gives CDR1 SQVTM, CDR2 ANQGSEA. With 5 bases removed from V and 0 bases from J, the gap between germline ends came to 10 bases. The CDR3 loop is CSVRRPLNTEAFF. The CDR3 bases are TGCAGCGTTCGTCGTCCCTTGAACACTGAAGCTTTCTTT.

Written as DNA, the CDR3 is TGCGCCAGCAGCTTGTCGCAGGGTCTCGTAGAGACCCAGTACTTC. Translation gives CASSLSQGLVETQYF. The chain carries TRBV5-1 and TRBJ2-5, with D maybe TRBD1 (5 bases). From germline, CDR1 is SGHRS and CDR2 YFSETQ. Trimming removed 1 base at V and 4 bases at J, with 14 bases between. The CDR3 length is 15 residues.

This chain uses TRBV30 with TRBJ2-7; D perhaps matches TRBD1 (6 bases). Germline V gene lookup returns CDR1 GTSNPN and CDR2 SVGIG (reference sequence). CDR3 length equals 19 residues. V lost 5 bases to trimming and J lost 1 base, with 30 bases between them. CDR3 in amino acids: CAWGSLDRRNHHQSYEQYF. The CDR3 DNA is TGTGCCTGGGGTTCCTTGGACAGACGGAACCATCACCAATCCTACGAGCAGTACTTC.

J is TRBJ1-1 and V is TRBV4-1; TRBD1 agrees at 9 bases. The CDR3 is 15 amino acids. V shed 4 bases and J 1 base; nucleotides not matched to a gene: 4. Germline CDR1 is MGHRA and CDR2 is YSYEKL. The CDR3 DNA reads TGCGCCAGCAGCCCGGTGGGACAGGGGAACACTGAAGCTTTCTTT. This codes for CASSPVGQGNTEAFF.

The V call is TRBV7-9, the J call TRBJ2-7, with D possibly TRBD1 on 5 matching bases. CDR1 and CDR2 from the germline V gene are SEHNR and FQNEAQ (reference sequence). The CDR3 runs 15 residues. V gave up 4 bases and J gave up 3 bases, with 16 bases separating them. The CDR3 bases are TGTGCCAGCAGCTATGATTCGGACAAGTTCTACGAGCAGTACTTC. This encodes CASSYDSDKFYEQYF.

A note on this clone: One end of the junction fails to match germline, which may point to a read error. This chain uses TRBV15 with TRBJ2-7; 15 bases match TRBD2. This CDR3 has 14 amino acids. Germline V gives CDR1 LNHNV, CDR2 YYDKDF (reference sequence). CDR3 sequence reads: CATSRGTSGGPVHF. CDR3 bases: TGTGCCACCAGCCGTGGGACTAGCGGGGGGCCTGTGCACTTC.

The chain carries TRBV9 and TRBJ1-5, with 7 nucleotides matching TRBD1. The CDR3 runs to 14 residues. Looked up from germline, CDR1 is SGDLS and CDR2 is YYNGEE. With 0 bases clipped from V and 4 bases from J, the junction kept 1 base outside the gene matches. DNA of the CDR3: TGTGCCAGCAGCGTAGGGGACAGAAATCAGCCCCAGCATTTT. Protein sequence: CASSVGDRNQPQHF.

This clone was recorded once. V gene TRBV5-1 combines with J gene TRBJ1-6, with 8 bases that match TRBD1. Germline trimming cut 4 bases from V and 5 bases from J; bases unmatched to any gene: 8. The CDR3 has 16 residues. Germline CDR1 and CDR2: SGHRS and YFSETQ. CDR3 loop: CASSRTGTTNNSPLHF. In nucleotides, the CDR3 is TGCGCCAGCAGCCGGACAGGGACAACGAATAATTCACCCCTCCACTTT.

V usage is TRBV11-2 and J usage is TRBJ2-3; TRBD2 agrees at 9 bases. The CDR3 runs to 14 residues. V shed 5 bases and J 3 bases; nucleotides not matched to a gene: 3. Germline CDR1 reads SGHAT; CDR2 reads FQNNGV. The CDR3 reads CASSLSGGTDTQYF. CDR3 in DNA: TGTGCCAGCAGCCTTAGCGGGGGAACAGATACGCAGTATTTT.

J is TRBJ2-1 and V is TRBV6-5; D uncertain. There are 13 residues in the CDR3. Germline V gene data show CDR1 as MNHEY and CDR2 as SVGAGI. V lost 6 bases, J lost 5 bases, and 11 bases lay in between. This CDR3 reads CASSQEVDNEQFF. In DNA, the CDR3 is TGTGCCAGCAGCCAGGAAGTGGACAATGAGCAGTTCTTC.

This clone has just one count. The chain has TRBV7-3 and TRBJ2-6, with D hard to call. The germline V and J ends were trimmed by 2 bases and 0 bases, with 5 bases remaining between them. The CDR3 sequence is 15 residues long. The germline V gene encodes CDR1 SGHTA and CDR2 FQGTGA. The CDR3 here is CASSLPSSGANVLTF. The CDR3 nucleotides read TGTGCCAGCAGCTTACCGAGCTCTGGGGCCAACGTCCTGACTTTC.